These 5 T cell receptor beta chains came from one sample sequenced in a study of T cell repertoires in cytomegalovirus infection. No antigen has been identified for these receptors. TCRdb itself ran the reads through MiXCR, one entry per CDR3 protein. Among 700,000 to 850,000 distinct CDR3 sequences listed, roughly 33% were seen once. Sample: cultured CD8+ T cells from PBMCs, taken from culture after CMV antigen stimulation. Receptors were obtained from a human donor in good health (CMV status not recorded). Some clones in this sample may be carry-over from other donors' samples.

Note on this clonotype: The junction and the germline gene differ at one end; a read error may be behind it. V and J are TRBV10-3 and TRBJ2-3, with 8 bases lining up with TRBD2. Germline CDR1 reads ENHRY; CDR2 reads SYGVKD. The CDR3 length is 15 residues. The CDR3 bases are TGTGTCATCAGTGGGATAGCGGGACCCACAGATACGCAGTATTTT. It yields the protein CVISGIAGPTDTQYF.

This clonotype has only a few counts. The DNA for the CDR3 is TGTGCCAGCAGTTTACCAGGGTGGGAAAAACTGTTTTTT. This translates into CASSLPGWEKLFF. The chain links TRBV12-3 or TRBV12-4 to TRBJ1-4; possible D gene TRBD1, 5 bases. The V end lost 2 bases, the J end lost 8 bases, and 9 bases lay between the germline ends. The CDR3 loop spans 13 amino acids.

Details on this clonotype: A much larger clone lies a single base off, so this may be a read error. The chain is built from TRBV2 and TRBJ2-7; D is possibly TRBD2 (5 bases). The CDR3 spans 12 residues. The germline V gene has CDR1 SNHLY and CDR2 FYNNEI. V was trimmed by 7 bases and J by 0 bases, leaving 7 bases between them. In DNA form, the CDR3 reads TGTGCCAGCATTGGGAGCTCCTACGAGCAGTACGTC. It encodes CASIGSSYEQYV.

The V and J genes are TRBV20-1 and TRBJ1-5; no definite D call. This CDR3 is built from 13 residues. CDR1 is DFQATT, CDR2 SNEGSKA, per germline (reference sequence). Trimming pared 1 base from V and 10 bases from J, leaving 14 bases between. CDR3 protein: CSARGLDVHPQHF. The CDR3 nucleotides are TGCAGTGCTAGAGGGTTGGACGTACACCCCCAGCATTTT.

The genes are TRBV6-6 and TRBJ1-2; D not certain. The CDR3 has 16 amino acids. Germline V lookup: CDR1 MNHNY, CDR2 SVGAGI (reference sequence). V was pared by 0 bases and J by 3 bases, with 14 bases between. CDR3 loop: CASSYSDPEWDYGYTF. DNA for the CDR3: TGTGCCAGCAGTTACTCGGACCCTGAATGGGACTATGGCTACACCTTC.